This T cell receptor (beta chain) was sequenced during a study of cytomegalovirus exposure and HLA in healthy donors (dated by TCRdb to about 2017). As for the study more broadly: A later analysis indicated that the 120 validation repertoires were generated on the platform also employed for the approximately 670 repertoires of the first cohort. The study aimed to test whether signatures of past pathogen exposure could be identified by cataloging public T cell receptors. A separate validation cohort of 100 to 150 different subjects was used in addition to the approximately 610-subject first cohort. High-throughput TCR immunosequencing, statistical association of individual TCRs with disease status, and machine learning were combined to predict cytomegalovirus infection status.

Details on this clone: It lacks a known antigen. Per-base quality was not reported, and no clone a single base away is much larger than it.

Summary of the overall study and its limitations: Most TCR sequences were seen in very few donors, while some public TCRs were found in many individuals. According to the authors, the approach could potentially be generalized to other disease states and immunological phenotypes. A later analysis had no HLA typing for the validation cohort, so co-occurrence there was scored across all 130 or so repertoires. In a later analysis, TCRs clustered in the first cohort were found to also tend to co-occur in the 130 or so validation repertoires, with about 93% of cluster scores above 0. Three of the identified cytomegalovirus-associated TCR beta chains were confirmed in vitro to be specific for cytomegalovirus antigens. In the study, around 160 TCR beta chains were listed as associated with cytomegalovirus. Cytomegalovirus status was reported to be diagnosed by the classifier with high specificity and sensitivity in both the original and validation cohorts.

Library method: the immunoSEQ multiplex PCR assay. In the source study's methods: A statistical classification framework was built to diagnose cytomegalovirus status from the catalog of TCR beta chain sequences. TCRdb's version of the immuneACCESS table is confined to in-frame rearrangements and falls short of the full clone set. An unresolved V gene accounts for under half of the shortfall where checked; the remainder is of unknown origin. The V and J calls and clone size come from that table; D and trimming were worked out from the DNA. Here the sample has 170,000 or so clones; about four fifths occur a single time. Together, the top ten hold approximately 3% of the sample. The donors were included in the validation cohort of over a hundred subjects, a group kept apart from the roughly 610-subject first cohort. This clonotype was sampled from a woman under 30 in good health and CMV-seropositive. The sample was PBMCs.

The CDR3 has the sequence CSVTGDATNEKLFF. The DNA reads as follows: TGCAGCGTAACAGGGGACGCAACTAATGAAAAACTGTTTTTT. This chain is built from TRBV29-1 and TRBJ1-4, with 7 middle bases fitting TRBD1. There are 14 amino acids in the CDR3, from cysteine to phenylalanine inclusive. Only the CDR3 region is kept as DNA, spanning 42 bases read in frame from base 1. Here V drops 6 bases and J drops 0 bases, and the junction holds 4 bases not matched to any gene. As encoded in the germline V gene, CDR1 is SQVTM while CDR2 is ANQGSEA.